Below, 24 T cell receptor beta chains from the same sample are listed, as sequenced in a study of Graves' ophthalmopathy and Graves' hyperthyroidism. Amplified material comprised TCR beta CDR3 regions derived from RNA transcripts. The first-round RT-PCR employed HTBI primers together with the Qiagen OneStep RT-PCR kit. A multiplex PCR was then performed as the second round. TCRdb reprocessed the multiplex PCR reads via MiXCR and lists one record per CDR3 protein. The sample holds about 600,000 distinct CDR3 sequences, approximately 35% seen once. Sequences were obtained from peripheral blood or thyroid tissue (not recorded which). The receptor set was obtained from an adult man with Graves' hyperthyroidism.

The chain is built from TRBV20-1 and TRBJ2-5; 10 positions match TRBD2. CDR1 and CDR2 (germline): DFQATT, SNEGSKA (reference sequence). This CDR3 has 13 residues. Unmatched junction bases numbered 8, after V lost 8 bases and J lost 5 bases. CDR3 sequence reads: CSPESGGVETQYF. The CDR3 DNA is TGCAGTCCTGAAAGCGGGGGGGTTGAGACCCAGTACTTC.

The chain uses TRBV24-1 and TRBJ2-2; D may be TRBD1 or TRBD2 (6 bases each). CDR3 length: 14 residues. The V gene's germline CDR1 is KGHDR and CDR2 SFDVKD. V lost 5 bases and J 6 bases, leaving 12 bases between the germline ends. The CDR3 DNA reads TGTGCCACCAGTGTGTCAGGGGAGGCCGGGGAGCTGTTTTTT. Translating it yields CATSVSGEAGELFF.

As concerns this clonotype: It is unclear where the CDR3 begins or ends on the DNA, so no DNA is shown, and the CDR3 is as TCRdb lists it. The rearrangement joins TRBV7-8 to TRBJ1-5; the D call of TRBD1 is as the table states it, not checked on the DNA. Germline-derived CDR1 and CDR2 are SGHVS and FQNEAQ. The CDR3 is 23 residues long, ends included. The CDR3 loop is CASSFYICSAPSPGGGNNQPQHF.

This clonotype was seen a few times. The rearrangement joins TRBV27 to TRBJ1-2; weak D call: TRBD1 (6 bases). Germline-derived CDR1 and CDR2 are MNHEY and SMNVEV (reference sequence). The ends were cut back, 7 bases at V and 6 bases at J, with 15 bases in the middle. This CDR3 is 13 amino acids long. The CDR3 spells CASTEQGGHGYTF. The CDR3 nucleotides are TGTGCCAGCACCGAACAGGGTGGGCATGGCTACACCTTC.

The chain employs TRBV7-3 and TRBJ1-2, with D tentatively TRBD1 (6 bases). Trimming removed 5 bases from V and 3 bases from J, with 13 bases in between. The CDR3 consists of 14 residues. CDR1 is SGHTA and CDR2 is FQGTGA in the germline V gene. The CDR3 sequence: CASSPRGGHYGYTF. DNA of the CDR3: TGTGCCAGCAGCCCGAGGGGGGGCCACTATGGCTACACCTTC.

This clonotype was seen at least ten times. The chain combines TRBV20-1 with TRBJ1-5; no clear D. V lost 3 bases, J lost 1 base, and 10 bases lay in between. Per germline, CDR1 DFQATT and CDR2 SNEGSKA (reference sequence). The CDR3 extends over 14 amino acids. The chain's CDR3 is CSARPLDSNQPQHF. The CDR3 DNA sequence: TGCAGTGCTAGGCCTCTCGACAGCAATCAGCCCCAGCATTTT.

The CDR3 DNA sequence: TGCGCCAGCAGCTCGGGCCGCATCGGGGCCGGTGAAAAACTGTTTTTT. Protein: CASSSGRIGAGEKLFF. The chain joins TRBV5-1 to TRBJ1-4; TRBD1 might be the D (5 bases). CDR1 and CDR2 (germline): SGHRS, YFSETQ. Deletions cut 3 bases from V and 7 bases from J, with 19 bases between. The CDR3 sequence is 16 residues long.

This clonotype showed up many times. The CDR3 region is CASSSYLDTGTSFYEQYF. CDR3 coding DNA: TGTGCCAGCAGCTCTTACCTTGACACCGGGACTAGTTTCTACGAGCAGTACTTC. The chain is built from TRBV7-8 and TRBJ2-7, with 8 bases that match TRBD2. Losses at the gene ends were 4 bases for V and 3 bases for J; bases not matched to a gene: 17. Germline loops: CDR1 SGHVS, CDR2 FQNEAQ. The CDR3 covers 18 residues.

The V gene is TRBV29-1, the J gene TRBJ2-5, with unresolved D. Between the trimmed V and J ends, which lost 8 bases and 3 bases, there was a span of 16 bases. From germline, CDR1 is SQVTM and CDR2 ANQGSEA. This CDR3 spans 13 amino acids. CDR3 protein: CSLAWYSKETQYF. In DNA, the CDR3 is TGCAGCTTAGCCTGGTACAGCAAAGAGACCCAGTACTTC.

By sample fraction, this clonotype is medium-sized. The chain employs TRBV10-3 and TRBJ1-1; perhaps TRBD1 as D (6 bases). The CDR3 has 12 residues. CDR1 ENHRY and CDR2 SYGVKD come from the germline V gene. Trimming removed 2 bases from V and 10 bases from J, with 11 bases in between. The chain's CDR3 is CAISEGRGGAFF. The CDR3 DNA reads TGTGCCATCAGTGAGGGAAGGGGGGGAGCTTTCTTT.

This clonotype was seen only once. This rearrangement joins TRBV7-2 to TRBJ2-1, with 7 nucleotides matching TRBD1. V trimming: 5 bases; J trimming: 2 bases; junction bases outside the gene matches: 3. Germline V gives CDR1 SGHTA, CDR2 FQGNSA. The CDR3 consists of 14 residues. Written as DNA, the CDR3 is TGTGCCAGCAGCAGGACAGGAACCTACAATGAGCAGTTCTTC. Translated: CASSRTGTYNEQFF.

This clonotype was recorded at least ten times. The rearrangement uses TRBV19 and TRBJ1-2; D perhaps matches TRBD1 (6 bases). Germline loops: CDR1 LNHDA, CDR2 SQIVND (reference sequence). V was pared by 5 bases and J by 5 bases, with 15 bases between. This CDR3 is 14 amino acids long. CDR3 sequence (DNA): TGTGCCAGTAGTGCCGTATGGGGGCGATATGGCTACACCTTC. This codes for CASSAVWGRYGYTF.

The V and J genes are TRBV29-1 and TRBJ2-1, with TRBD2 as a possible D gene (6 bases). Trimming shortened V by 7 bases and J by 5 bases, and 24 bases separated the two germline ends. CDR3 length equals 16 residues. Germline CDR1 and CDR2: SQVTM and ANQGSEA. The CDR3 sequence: CSAPRPPGPGDNEQFF. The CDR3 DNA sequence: TGCAGCGCCCCGAGACCGCCGGGACCGGGGGACAATGAGCAGTTCTTC.

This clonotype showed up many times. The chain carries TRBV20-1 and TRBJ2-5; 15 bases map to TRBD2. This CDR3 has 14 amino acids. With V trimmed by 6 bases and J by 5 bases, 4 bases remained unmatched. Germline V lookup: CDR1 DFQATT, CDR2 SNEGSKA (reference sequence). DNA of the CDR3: TGCAGTGCGTGGACTAGCGGGGGGGCGGAGACCCAGTACTTC. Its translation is CSAWTSGGAETQYF.

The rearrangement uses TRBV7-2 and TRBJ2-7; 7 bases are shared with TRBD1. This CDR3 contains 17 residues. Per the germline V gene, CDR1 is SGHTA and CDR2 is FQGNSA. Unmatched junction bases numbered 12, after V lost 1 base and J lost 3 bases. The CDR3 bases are TGTGCCAGCAGCTTAGGCCCCGCAAAGACAGGGATCTACGAGCAGTACTTC. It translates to CASSLGPAKTGIYEQYF.

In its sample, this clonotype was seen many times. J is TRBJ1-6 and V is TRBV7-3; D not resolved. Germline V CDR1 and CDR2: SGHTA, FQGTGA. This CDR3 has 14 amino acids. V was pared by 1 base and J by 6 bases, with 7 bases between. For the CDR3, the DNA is TGTGCCAGCAGCTTAAGATCTCCTAATTCACCCCTCCACTTT. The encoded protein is CASSLRSPNSPLHF.

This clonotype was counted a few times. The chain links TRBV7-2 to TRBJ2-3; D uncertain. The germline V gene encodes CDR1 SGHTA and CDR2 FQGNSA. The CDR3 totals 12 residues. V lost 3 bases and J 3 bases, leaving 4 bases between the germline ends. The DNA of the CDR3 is TGTGCCAGCAGCTTCTTTACAGATACGCAGTATTTT. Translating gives CASSFFTDTQYF.

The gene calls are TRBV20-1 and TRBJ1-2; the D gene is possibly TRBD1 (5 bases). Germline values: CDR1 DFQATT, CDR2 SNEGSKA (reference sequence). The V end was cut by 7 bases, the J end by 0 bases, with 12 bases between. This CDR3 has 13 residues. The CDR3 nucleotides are TGCAGTGAGCTTCAGGGTACTAACTATGGCTACACCTTC. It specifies CSELQGTNYGYTF.

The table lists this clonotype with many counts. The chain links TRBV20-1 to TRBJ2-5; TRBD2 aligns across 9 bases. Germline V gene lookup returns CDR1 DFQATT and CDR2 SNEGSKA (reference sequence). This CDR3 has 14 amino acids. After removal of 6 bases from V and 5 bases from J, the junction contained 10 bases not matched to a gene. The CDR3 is CSAGLSGSGETQYF. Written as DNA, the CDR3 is TGCAGTGCGGGACTTAGCGGGAGTGGGGAGACCCAGTACTTC.

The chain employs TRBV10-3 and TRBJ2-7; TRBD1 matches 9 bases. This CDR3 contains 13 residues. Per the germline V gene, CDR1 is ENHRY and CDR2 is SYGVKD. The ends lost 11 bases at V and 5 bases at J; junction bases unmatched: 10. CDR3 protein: CAAAGTGIHEQYF. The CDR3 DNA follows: TGTGCCGCCGCCGGGACAGGGATCCACGAGCAGTACTTC.

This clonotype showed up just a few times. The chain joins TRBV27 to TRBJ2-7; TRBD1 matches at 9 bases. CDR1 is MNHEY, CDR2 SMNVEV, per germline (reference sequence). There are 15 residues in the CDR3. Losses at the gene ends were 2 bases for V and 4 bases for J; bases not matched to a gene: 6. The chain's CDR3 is CASSLVTGGRYEQYF. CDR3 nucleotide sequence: TGTGCCAGCAGTTTAGTGACAGGGGGTAGGTACGAGCAGTACTTC.

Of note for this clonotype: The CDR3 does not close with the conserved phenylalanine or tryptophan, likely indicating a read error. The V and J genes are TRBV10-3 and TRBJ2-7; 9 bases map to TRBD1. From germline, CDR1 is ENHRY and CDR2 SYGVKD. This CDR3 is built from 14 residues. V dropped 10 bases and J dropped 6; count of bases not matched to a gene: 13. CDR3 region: CATHTPGQGGEQYL. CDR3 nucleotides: TGTGCCACCCACACACCGGGACAGGGAGGCGAGCAGTACCTC.

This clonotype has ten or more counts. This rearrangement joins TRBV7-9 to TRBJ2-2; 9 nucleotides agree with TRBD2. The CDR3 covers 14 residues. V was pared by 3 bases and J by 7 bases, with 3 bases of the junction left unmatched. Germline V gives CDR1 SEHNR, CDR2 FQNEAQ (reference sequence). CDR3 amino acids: CASSLRLADGELFF. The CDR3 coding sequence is TGTGCCAGCAGCTTGCGACTAGCGGACGGGGAGCTGTTTTTT.

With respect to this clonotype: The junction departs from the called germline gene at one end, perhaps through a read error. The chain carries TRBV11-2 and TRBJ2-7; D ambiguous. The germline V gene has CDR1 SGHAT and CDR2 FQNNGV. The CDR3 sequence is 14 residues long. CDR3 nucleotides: TGTGCCAGCAGTTTAGACTTTAGGGCCTACGAGCAGTACTTC. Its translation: CASSLDFRAYEQYF.